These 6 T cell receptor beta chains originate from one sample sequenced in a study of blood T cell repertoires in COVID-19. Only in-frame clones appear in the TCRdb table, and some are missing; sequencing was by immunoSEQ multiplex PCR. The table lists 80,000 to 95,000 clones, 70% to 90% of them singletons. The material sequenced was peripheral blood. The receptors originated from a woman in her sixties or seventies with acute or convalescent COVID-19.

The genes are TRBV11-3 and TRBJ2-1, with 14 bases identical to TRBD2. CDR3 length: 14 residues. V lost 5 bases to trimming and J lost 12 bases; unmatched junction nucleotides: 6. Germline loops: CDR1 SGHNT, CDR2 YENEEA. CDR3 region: CASSVTTSGRGQFF. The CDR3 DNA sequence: TGTGCCAGCAGCGTAACGACTAGCGGGAGGGGGCAGTTCTTC.

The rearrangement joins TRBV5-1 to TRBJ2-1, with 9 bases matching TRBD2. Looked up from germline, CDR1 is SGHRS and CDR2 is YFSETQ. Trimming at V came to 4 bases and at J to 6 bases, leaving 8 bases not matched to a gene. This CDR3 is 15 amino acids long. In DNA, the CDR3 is TGCGCCAGCAGCCCGGGACTAGCTGGGGGCAATGAGCAGTTCTTC. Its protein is CASSPGLAGGNEQFF.

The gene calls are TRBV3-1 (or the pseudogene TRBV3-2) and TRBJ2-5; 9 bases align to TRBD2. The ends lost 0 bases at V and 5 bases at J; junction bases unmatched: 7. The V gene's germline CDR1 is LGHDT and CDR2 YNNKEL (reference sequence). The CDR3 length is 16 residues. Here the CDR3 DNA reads TGTGCCAGCAGCCAAGATCTTGGAGCGGGGGGTGAGACCCAGTACTTC. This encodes CASSQDLGAGGETQYF.

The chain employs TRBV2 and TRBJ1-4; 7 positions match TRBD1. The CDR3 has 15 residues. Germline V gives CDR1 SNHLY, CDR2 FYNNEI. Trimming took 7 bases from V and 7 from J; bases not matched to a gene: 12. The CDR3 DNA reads TGTGCCAGCACCCCACTAGGGGGCGCCGGTGAAAAACTGTTTTTT. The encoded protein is CASTPLGGAGEKLFF.

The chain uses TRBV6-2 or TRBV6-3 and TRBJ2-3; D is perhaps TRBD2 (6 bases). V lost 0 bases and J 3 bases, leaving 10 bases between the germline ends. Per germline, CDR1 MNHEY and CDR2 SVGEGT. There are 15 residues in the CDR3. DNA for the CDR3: TGTGCCAGCAGTTACTCCGGGGGAGTAACAGATACGCAGTATTTT. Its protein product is CASSYSGGVTDTQYF.

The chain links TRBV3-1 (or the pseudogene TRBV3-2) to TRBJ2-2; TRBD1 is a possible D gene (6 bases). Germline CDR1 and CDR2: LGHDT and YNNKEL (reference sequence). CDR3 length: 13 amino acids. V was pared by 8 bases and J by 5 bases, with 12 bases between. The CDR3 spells CASQQGGTGELFF. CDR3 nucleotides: TGTGCCAGCCAACAGGGCGGAACCGGGGAGCTGTTTTTT.